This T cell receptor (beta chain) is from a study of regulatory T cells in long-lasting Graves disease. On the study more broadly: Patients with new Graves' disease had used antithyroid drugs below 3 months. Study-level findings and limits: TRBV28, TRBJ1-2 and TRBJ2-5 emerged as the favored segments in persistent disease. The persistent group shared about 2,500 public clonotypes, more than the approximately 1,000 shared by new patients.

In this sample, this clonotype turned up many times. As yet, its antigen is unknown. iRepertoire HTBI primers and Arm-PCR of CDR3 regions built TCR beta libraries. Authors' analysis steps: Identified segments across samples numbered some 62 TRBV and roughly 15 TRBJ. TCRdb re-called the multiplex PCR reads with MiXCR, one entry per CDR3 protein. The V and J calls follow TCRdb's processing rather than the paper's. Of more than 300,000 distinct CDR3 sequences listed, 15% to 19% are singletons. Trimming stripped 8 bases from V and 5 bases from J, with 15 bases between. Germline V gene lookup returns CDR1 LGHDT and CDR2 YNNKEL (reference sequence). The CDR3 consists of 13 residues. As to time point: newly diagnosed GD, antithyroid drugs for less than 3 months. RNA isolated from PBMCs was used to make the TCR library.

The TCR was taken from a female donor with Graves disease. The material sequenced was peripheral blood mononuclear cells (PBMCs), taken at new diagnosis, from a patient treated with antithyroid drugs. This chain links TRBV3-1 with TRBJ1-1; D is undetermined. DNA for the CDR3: TGTGCCAGCGGAGTAGAAGGAGGGACTGAAGCTTTCTTT. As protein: CASGVEGGTEAFF.